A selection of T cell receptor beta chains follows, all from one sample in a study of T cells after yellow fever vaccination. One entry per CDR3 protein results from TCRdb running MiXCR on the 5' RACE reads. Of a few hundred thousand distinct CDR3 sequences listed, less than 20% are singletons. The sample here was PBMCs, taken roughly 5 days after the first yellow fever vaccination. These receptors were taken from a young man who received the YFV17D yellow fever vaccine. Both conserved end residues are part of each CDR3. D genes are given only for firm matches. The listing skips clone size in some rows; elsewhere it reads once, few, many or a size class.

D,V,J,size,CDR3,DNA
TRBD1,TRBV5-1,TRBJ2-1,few,CASSRLPGQVNDEQFF,TGCGCCAGCAGCAGGCTCCCGGGACAGGTTAATGATGAGCAGTTCTTC
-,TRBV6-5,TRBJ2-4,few,CASSYSSDLIRAKNIQYF,TGTGCCAGCAGTTACTCGTCGGATCTAATACGAGCCAAAAACATTCAGTACTTC
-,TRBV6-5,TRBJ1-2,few,CASSSPSKPSGYTF,TGTGCCAGCAGTTCCCCCAGTAAACCGTCTGGCTACACCTTC
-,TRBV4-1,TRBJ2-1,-,CASSQFTGLYLDEQFF,TGCGCCAGCAGCCAATTTACGGGACTTTATCTAGATGAGCAGTTCTTC
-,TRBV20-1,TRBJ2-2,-,CSASANTGELFF,TGCAGTGCTAGCGCGAACACCGGGGAGCTGTTTTTT
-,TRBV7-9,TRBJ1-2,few,CASSPETVYGYTF,TGTGCCAGCAGCCCCGAAACAGTCTATGGCTACACCTTC
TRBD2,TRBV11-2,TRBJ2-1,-,CASRHLAGGKGEQFF,TGTGCCAGCAGACACCTAGCGGGGGGAAAAGGTGAGCAGTTCTTC
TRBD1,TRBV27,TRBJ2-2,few,CASSLGGQGMTGELFF,TGTGCCAGCAGTTTAGGGGGACAGGGTATGACCGGGGAGCTGTTTTTT
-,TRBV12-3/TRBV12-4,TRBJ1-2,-,CASSSTGTVGGGYTF,TGTGCCAGCAGTTCAACCGGGACGGTGGGAGGAGGCTACACCTTC
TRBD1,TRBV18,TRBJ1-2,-,CASSPFTGQGSHGYTF,TGTGCCAGCTCACCATTTACGGGACAGGGAAGCCATGGCTACACCTTC
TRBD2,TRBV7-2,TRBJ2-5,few,CATRTSAWETQYF,TGTGCCACCCGCACTAGCGCGTGGGAGACCCAGTACTTC
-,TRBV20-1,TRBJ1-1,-,CSVVREGQGEAFF,TGCAGTGTTGTCAGGGAGGGGCAGGGTGAAGCTTTCTTT
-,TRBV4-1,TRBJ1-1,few,CASSQEGGKGNTEAFF,TGCGCCAGCAGCCAAGAAGGCGGGAAAGGGAACACTGAAGCTTTCTTT
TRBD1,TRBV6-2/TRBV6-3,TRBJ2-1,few,CASSYLGQGPRGEQFF,TGTGCCAGCAGTTACCTGGGACAGGGGCCCCGAGGGGAGCAGTTCTTC
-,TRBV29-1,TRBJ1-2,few,CSVTGQLNNYGYTF,TGCAGCGTCACTGGACAGCTAAATAACTATGGCTACACCTTC
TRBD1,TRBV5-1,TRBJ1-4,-,CASSFIPTGGEKLFF,TGCGCCAGCAGCTTTATTCCTACAGGGGGTGAAAAACTGTTTTTT
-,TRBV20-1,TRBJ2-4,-,CSAPAGWKNIQYF,TGCAGTGCTCCGGCTGGGTGGAAAAACATTCAGTACTTC
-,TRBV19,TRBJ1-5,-,CASRWTFNQPQHF,TGTGCCAGTAGATGGACATTCAATCAGCCCCAGCATTTT
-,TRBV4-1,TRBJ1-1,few,CASSQGNGFEAFF,TGCGCCAGCAGCCAAGGGAACGGATTTGAAGCTTTCTTT
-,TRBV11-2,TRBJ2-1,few,CASSLFAGDHNEQFF,TGTGCCAGCAGCTTATTCGCAGGGGACCACAATGAGCAGTTCTTC
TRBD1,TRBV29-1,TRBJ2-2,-,CSITGVTGELFF,TGCAGCATTACAGGGGTCACCGGGGAGCTGTTTTTT
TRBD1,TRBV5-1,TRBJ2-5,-,CASRLRTGSSETQYF,TGCGCCAGCAGACTTAGGACAGGGAGTTCAGAGACCCAGTACTTC
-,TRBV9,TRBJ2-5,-,CASSAGNVGAGETQYF,TGTGCCAGCAGCGCCGGGAATGTGGGAGCGGGAGAGACCCAGTACTTC
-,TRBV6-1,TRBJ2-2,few,CASSPQGLGRSTGELFF,TGTGCCAGCAGTCCACAGGGTCTCGGCCGGAGCACCGGGGAGCTGTTTTTT
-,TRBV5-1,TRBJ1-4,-,CASSSSARSNEKLFF,TGCGCCAGCAGCTCCTCCGCAAGGTCTAATGAAAAACTGTTTTTT
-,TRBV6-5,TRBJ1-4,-,CASSYGGQGEKLFF,TGTGCCAGCAGTTACGGTGGGCAAGGTGAAAAACTGTTTTTT
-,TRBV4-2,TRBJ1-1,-,CASSQDGPNTEAFF,TGTGCCAGCAGCCAAGATGGACCGAACACTGAAGCTTTCTTT
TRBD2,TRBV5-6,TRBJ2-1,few,CASSPGLANEQFF,TGTGCCAGCAGCCCGGGACTAGCAAATGAGCAGTTCTTC
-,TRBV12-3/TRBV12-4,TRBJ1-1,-,CASRTSSANTEAFF,TGTGCCAGCAGGACCTCATCAGCCAACACTGAAGCTTTCTTT
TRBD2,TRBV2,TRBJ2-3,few,CASSGEGSSSTDTQYF,TGTGCCAGCAGTGGGGAGGGGAGCTCTAGCACAGATACGCAGTATTTT
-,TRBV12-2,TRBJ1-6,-,CASRLVVMVNSPLHF,TGTGCAAGTCGCTTAGTAGTCATGGTCAATTCACCCCTCCACTTT
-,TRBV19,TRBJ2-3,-,CASSIRSNTQYF,TGTGCCAGTAGTATCCGATCGAATACGCAGTATTTT
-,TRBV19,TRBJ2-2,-,CASRTRRELFF,TGTGCCAGTAGAACTCGCCGGGAGCTGTTTTTT
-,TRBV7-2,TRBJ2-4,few,CASSTAGGLAKNIQYF,TGTGCCAGCAGCACAGCAGGGGGACTAGCCAAAAACATTCAGTACTTC
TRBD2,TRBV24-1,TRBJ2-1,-,CATSDVPAGGYNEQFF,TGTGCCACCAGTGATGTCCCCGCGGGGGGTTACAATGAGCAGTTCTTC
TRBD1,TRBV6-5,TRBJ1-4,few,CASSWFQGAGVRKLFF,TGTGCCAGCAGTTGGTTCCAGGGGGCCGGAGTTAGAAAACTGTTTTTT